One sample yielded the 20 T cell receptor beta chains listed below, sequenced in a study of CD8 T cells in ankylosing spondylitis. In TCRdb, the 5' RACE reads were re-called with MiXCR into one record per CDR3 protein. The table has 9,500 to 10,000 distinct CDR3 sequences, roughly 6% seen once. The sample comprised blood, either unsorted or a sorted T cell fraction (not recorded which). These receptor sequences come from a female donor with ankylosing spondylitis or in good health (not recorded which).

This clonotype ranks as medium-sized. The CDR3 DNA reads as TGTGCCAGCAGCGTATTTGGCGGGGCGAACACCGGGGAGCTGTTTTTT. Translating it yields CASSVFGGANTGELFF. The chain carries TRBV9 and TRBJ2-2, with D possibly matching TRBD2 (6 bases). Germline V gene sequence: CDR1 SGDLS, CDR2 YYNGEE. The V end was cut by 1 base, the J end by 0 bases, with 10 bases between. This CDR3 is 16 amino acids long.

This clonotype was seen a handful of times. The chain is built from TRBV9 and TRBJ2-2; 8 bases line up with TRBD1. The CDR3 totals 16 residues. After removal of 4 bases from V and 6 bases from J, the junction contained 11 bases not matched to a gene. Germline V gene lookup returns CDR1 SGDLS and CDR2 YYNGEE. CDR3 region: CASSFQGAQSAGELFF. The CDR3 region has the DNA TGTGCCAGCAGCTTCCAGGGGGCGCAATCGGCCGGGGAGCTGTTTTTT.

This clonotype has a count of ten or more. The chain employs TRBV9 and TRBJ1-1; D is unresolved. This CDR3 is built from 14 residues. CDR1 and CDR2 from the germline V gene are SGDLS and YYNGEE. V was pared by 2 bases and J by 0 bases, with 8 bases between. Here the CDR3 DNA reads TGTGCCAGCAGCGTTAGCCAGATGAACACTGAAGCTTTCTTT. Amino acid sequence: CASSVSQMNTEAFF.

This clonotype was recorded at least ten times. The V and J genes are TRBV9 and TRBJ2-7, with TRBD1 identical over 7 bases. V shed 6 bases and J 5 bases; nucleotides not matched to a gene: 11. This CDR3 comprises 14 residues. The germline CDR1 and CDR2 sequences are SGDLS and YYNGEE. CDR3: CASNGGQTGDEQYF. The CDR3 DNA is TGTGCCAGCAATGGGGGACAGACGGGTGACGAGCAGTACTTC.

This chain uses TRBV9 with TRBJ1-1; D remains unclear. V dropped 0 bases and J dropped 3 bases, with 9 bases sitting between them. This CDR3 contains 14 residues. Germline CDR1 reads SGDLS; CDR2 reads YYNGEE. The CDR3 spells CASSVGGSDTEAFF. The CDR3 nucleotides read TGTGCCAGCAGCGTAGGAGGGAGCGACACTGAAGCTTTCTTT. Combining the CDR3 with reference TRBV9 and TRBJ1-1 gives the whole variable domain DSGVTQTPKHLITATGQRVTLRCSPRSGDLSVYWYQQSLDQGLQFLIQYYNGEERAKGNILERFSAQQFPDLHSELNLSSLELGDSALYFCASSVGGSDTEAFFGQGTRLTVV.

The table lists this clonotype with many counts. The CDR3 protein is CASSAAGVSEAFF. Written as DNA, the CDR3 is TGTGCCAGCAGCGCGGCAGGGGTTAGTGAAGCTTTCTTT. This chain connects TRBV9 to TRBJ1-1, with a weak D call TRBD1 (6 bases). V was pared by 3 bases and J by 7 bases, with 13 bases between. The CDR3 extends over 13 amino acids. Germline assignment: CDR1 SGDLS and CDR2 YYNGEE.

This clonotype was counted ten times or more. The chain is built from TRBV9 and TRBJ2-3; D possibly uses TRBD1 or TRBD2 (6 bases each). V dropped 0 bases and J dropped 2 bases, with 10 bases sitting between them. Per the germline V gene, CDR1 is SGDLS and CDR2 is YYNGEE. The CDR3 length is 15 residues. CDR3 in DNA: TGTGCCAGCAGCGTAGACGGGGGCCTCACAGATACGCAGTATTTT. Protein product: CASSVDGGLTDTQYF.

The CDR3: CASSVARQADGSWDTDTQYF. The CDR3, as DNA: TGTGCCAGCAGCGTAGCTCGGCAGGCAGATGGGAGTTGGGACACAGATACGCAGTATTTT. The rearrangement links TRBV9 to TRBJ2-3; a weak D match, TRBD2 (5 bases). Germline-derived CDR1 and CDR2 are SGDLS and YYNGEE. The CDR3 contains 20 residues. Between the trimmed V and J ends, which lost 0 bases and 2 bases, there was a span of 25 bases.

This clonotype was seen ten or more times. The genes are TRBV9 and TRBJ2-1, with D perhaps TRBD2 (5 bases). Trimming removed 0 bases from V and 0 bases from J, with 7 bases in between. The CDR3 covers 15 residues. The germline gives CDR1 SGDLS, CDR2 YYNGEE. The CDR3 here is CASSVAEDSYNEQFF. The CDR3 coding sequence is TGTGCCAGCAGCGTAGCGGAGGACTCCTACAATGAGCAGTTCTTC.

This chain connects TRBV9 to TRBJ2-2; 10 bases are shared with TRBD2. This CDR3 comprises 15 residues. Losses at the gene ends were 3 bases for V and 5 bases for J; bases not matched to a gene: 4. The germline V gene encodes CDR1 SGDLS and CDR2 YYNGEE. DNA of the CDR3: TGTGCCAGCAGCGGAGCGGGGGGGGGAACCGGGGAGCTGTTTTTT. Its translation is CASSGAGGGTGELFF.

This clonotype was counted at least ten times. This chain connects TRBV9 to TRBJ2-1; the D gene is possibly TRBD2 (6 bases). Germline V gene lookup returns CDR1 SGDLS and CDR2 YYNGEE. V gave up 4 bases and J gave up 13 bases, with 18 bases separating them. The CDR3 consists of 13 residues. CDR3 sequence reads: CASSPPGTPAQFF. In DNA form, the CDR3 reads TGTGCCAGCAGCCCCCCTGGGACTCCAGCCCAGTTCTTC. The variable domain in full, completed from reference TRBV9 and TRBJ2-1, reads DSGVTQTPKHLITATGQRVTLRCSPRSGDLSVYWYQQSLDQGLQFLIQYYNGEERAKGNILERFSAQQFPDLHSELNLSSLELGDSALYFCASSPPGTPAQFFGPGTRLTVL.

This clonotype was counted at least ten times. The CDR3 loop is CASSVAPSADTQYF. DNA for the CDR3: TGTGCCAGCAGCGTAGCCCCTAGCGCCGATACGCAGTATTTT. This chain uses TRBV9 with TRBJ2-3, with D possibly being TRBD2 (6 bases). The CDR3 has 14 residues. The V gene lost 0 bases and the J gene lost 6 bases, with 11 bases spanning the gap. From germline, CDR1 is SGDLS and CDR2 YYNGEE.

This clonotype has ten or more counts. The chain uses TRBV9 and TRBJ2-4, with 7 bases lining up with TRBD1. With 0 bases clipped from V and 7 bases from J, the junction kept 4 bases outside the gene matches. This CDR3 has 14 amino acids. The V gene's germline CDR1 is SGDLS and CDR2 YYNGEE. The CDR3 spells CASSVGQGKNIQYF. DNA of the CDR3: TGTGCCAGCAGCGTAGGACAGGGAAAGAACATTCAGTACTTC.

This clonotype has at least ten counts. J is TRBJ2-4 and V is TRBV9; D possibly corresponds to TRBD2 (6 bases). The CDR3 is 14 amino acids. Trimming cost V 7 bases and J 5 bases, with 16 bases left between them. Germline lookup yields CDR1 SGDLS and CDR2 YYNGEE. In DNA form, the CDR3 reads TGTGCCAGCGGGCGGTCGGGGGTGGAAAACATTCAGTACTTC. Translating it yields CASGRSGVENIQYF. Together with reference TRBV9 and TRBJ2-4, the CDR3 gives the full variable domain: DSGVTQTPKHLITATGQRVTLRCSPRSGDLSVYWYQQSLDQGLQFLIQYYNGEERAKGNILERFSAQQFPDLHSELNLSSLELGDSALYFCASGRSGVENIQYFGAGTRLSVL.

This clonotype was recorded many times. This rearrangement joins TRBV9 to TRBJ2-2, with TRBD2 matching 8 bases. V shed 2 bases and J 3 bases; nucleotides not matched to a gene: 3. Germline CDR1 SGDLS, CDR2 YYNGEE. CDR3 length: 15 residues. The CDR3 reads CASSVGGGDTGELFF. CDR3 DNA: TGTGCCAGCAGCGTCGGGGGGGGAGACACCGGGGAGCTGTTTTTT.

This clonotype occurred many times. The chain carries TRBV9 and TRBJ1-2, with 9 bases identical to TRBD1. The CDR3 runs to 11 residues. The germline V gene encodes CDR1 SGDLS and CDR2 YYNGEE. V dropped 7 bases and J dropped 8; count of bases not matched to a gene: 3. In DNA, the CDR3 is TGTGCCAGCGGGACAGGGTCCGGCTACACCTTC. It encodes CASGTGSGYTF.

This clonotype appeared many times. The chain combines TRBV9 with TRBJ1-5, with 9 bases identical to TRBD1. V lost 2 bases, J lost 4 bases, and 4 bases stayed unmatched. The CDR3 is 15 residues long. CDR1 is SGDLS, CDR2 YYNGEE, per germline. This CDR3 is CASSVGQGRNQPQHF. CDR3 DNA sequence: TGTGCCAGCAGCGTGGGACAGGGTCGAAATCAGCCCCAGCATTTT.

This clonotype was counted at least ten times. The J gene is TRBJ2-3, the V gene TRBV9; 7 positions agree with TRBD2. Germline CDR1 is SGDLS and CDR2 is YYNGEE. V was pared by 2 bases and J by 4 bases, with 4 bases of the junction left unmatched. The CDR3 has 14 residues. The CDR3 is CASSVSGAPDTQYF. The CDR3 DNA sequence: TGTGCCAGCAGCGTGAGCGGGGCCCCAGATACGCAGTATTTT. Drawing the rest from reference TRBV9 and TRBJ2-3, the complete variable domain is DSGVTQTPKHLITATGQRVTLRCSPRSGDLSVYWYQQSLDQGLQFLIQYYNGEERAKGNILERFSAQQFPDLHSELNLSSLELGDSALYFCASSVSGAPDTQYFGPGTRLTVL.

This clonotype was counted ten times or more. CDR3 loop: CASSVGGGPTYEQYF. The CDR3 DNA reads as TGTGCCAGCAGCGTAGGAGGGGGCCCGACCTACGAGCAGTACTTC. This chain links TRBV9 with TRBJ2-7, with TRBD1 matching 7 bases. After removal of 0 bases from V and 2 bases from J, the junction contained 5 bases not matched to a gene. The CDR3 totals 15 residues. Germline-derived CDR1 and CDR2 are SGDLS and YYNGEE.

This clonotype appeared a few times. The chain combines TRBV9 with TRBJ2-1; D might be TRBD2 (5 bases). The CDR3 contains 16 residues. Germline V gene lookup returns CDR1 SGDLS and CDR2 YYNGEE. Trimming removed 0 bases from V and 2 bases from J, with 12 bases in between. The CDR3 reads CASSVGPGVAYNEQFF. CDR3 coding DNA: TGTGCCAGCAGCGTAGGCCCCGGGGTGGCCTACAATGAGCAGTTCTTC.